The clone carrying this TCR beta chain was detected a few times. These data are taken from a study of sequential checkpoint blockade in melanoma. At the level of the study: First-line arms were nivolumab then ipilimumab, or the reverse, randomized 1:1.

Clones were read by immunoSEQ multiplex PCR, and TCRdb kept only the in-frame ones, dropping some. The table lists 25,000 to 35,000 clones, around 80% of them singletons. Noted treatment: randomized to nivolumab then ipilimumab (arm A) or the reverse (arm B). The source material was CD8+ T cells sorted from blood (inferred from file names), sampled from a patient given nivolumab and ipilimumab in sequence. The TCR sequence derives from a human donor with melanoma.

DNA for the CDR3: TGTGCCAGCAGGTCGACGGGGGAAAAACGCAACACCATATATTTT. Its translation: CASRSTGEKRNTIYF. The genes are TRBV7-9 and TRBJ1-3; D possibly corresponds to TRBD1 (5 bases). The CDR3 covers 15 residues. The germline V and J ends were trimmed by 6 bases and 7 bases, with 19 bases remaining between them. The germline gives CDR1 SEHNR, CDR2 FQNEAQ (reference sequence).